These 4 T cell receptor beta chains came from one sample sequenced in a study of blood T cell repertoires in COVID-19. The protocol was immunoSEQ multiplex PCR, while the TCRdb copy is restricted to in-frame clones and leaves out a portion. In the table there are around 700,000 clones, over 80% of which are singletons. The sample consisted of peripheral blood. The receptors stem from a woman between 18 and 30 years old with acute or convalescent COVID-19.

CDR3 in amino acids: CASSSYTGELFF. CDR3 in DNA: TGTGCCAGCAGTTCCTACACCGGGGAGCTGTTTTTT. This chain joins TRBV12-3 or TRBV12-4 and TRBJ2-2; D is undetermined. The V and J ends lost 4 bases and 3 bases respectively, with 3 bases between them. This CDR3 is 12 amino acids long.

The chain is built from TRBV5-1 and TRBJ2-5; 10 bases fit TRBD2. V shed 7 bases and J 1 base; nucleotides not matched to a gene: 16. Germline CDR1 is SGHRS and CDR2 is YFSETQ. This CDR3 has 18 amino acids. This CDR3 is CASRFALAGDSSQETQYF. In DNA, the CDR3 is TGCGCCAGCCGTTTTGCCCTAGCGGGGGACTCCTCCCAAGAGACCCAGTACTTC. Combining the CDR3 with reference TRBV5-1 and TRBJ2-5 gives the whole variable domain KAGVTQTPRYLIKTRGQQVTLSCSPISGHRSVSWYQQTPGQGLQFLFEYFSETQRNKGNFPGRFSGRQFSNSRSEMNVSTLELGDSALYLCASRFALAGDSSQETQYFGPGTRLLVL.

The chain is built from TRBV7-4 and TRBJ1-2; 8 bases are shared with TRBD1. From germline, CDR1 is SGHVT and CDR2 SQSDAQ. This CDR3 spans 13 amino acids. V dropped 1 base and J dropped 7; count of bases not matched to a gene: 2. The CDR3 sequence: CASSLGTGSGYTF. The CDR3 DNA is TGTGCCAGCAGCTTAGGGACAGGGAGTGGCTACACCTTC.

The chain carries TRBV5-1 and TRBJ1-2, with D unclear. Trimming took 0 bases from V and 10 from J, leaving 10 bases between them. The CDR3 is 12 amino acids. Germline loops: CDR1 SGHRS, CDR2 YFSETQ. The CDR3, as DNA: TGCGCCAGCAGCTTGGCGAGGGAGGTCTACACCTTC. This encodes CASSLAREVYTF.